This entry lists 11 T cell receptor beta chains sequenced from one sample in a study of T-cell reconstitution after alpha-beta-depleted transplantation in children. During its preparation, the TCRbeta library received unique molecular identifiers. TCRdb fed the PCR reads into MiXCR, producing one record per CDR3 protein. This table holds about 610,000 distinct CDR3 sequences, about 10% found once. Sequenced here: PBMCs from the stem cell graft donor, sampled from the stem cell graft. The receptor source for this set is a human donor who donated a stem cell graft to a child with acute myeloid leukemia.

Notes on this clonotype: An end of the junction does not agree with germline; a read error may underlie this. The chain employs TRBV7-7 and TRBJ2-1, with 16 bases aligning to TRBD2. Looked up from germline, CDR1 is SSHAT and CDR2 is FNYEAQ (reference sequence). The CDR3 has 18 amino acids. The CDR3 DNA is TGTGCTAGCAGCCCCGGGACTAGCGGGAGGGCGTGGTACAATGAGCAGTTCTTC. This codes for CASSPGTSGRAWYNEQFF.

This clonotype was seen a few times. The chain recombines TRBV3-1 with TRBJ2-7; TRBD2 aligns across 12 bases. The CDR3 runs 17 residues. With 4 bases clipped from V and 0 bases from J, the junction kept 7 bases outside the gene matches. The germline CDR1 and CDR2 sequences are LGHDT and YNNKEL (reference sequence). The CDR3 is CASSPELAGGLSYEQYF. The CDR3 DNA reads TGTGCCAGCAGCCCTGAACTAGCGGGAGGACTCTCCTACGAGCAGTACTTC.

Many counts were recorded for this clonotype. The rearrangement joins TRBV7-3 to TRBJ2-1, with 7 bases that match TRBD1. Germline V gene lookup returns CDR1 SGHTA and CDR2 FQGTGA. CDR3 length: 13 residues. Trimming at V came to 2 bases and at J to 5 bases, leaving 0 bases not matched to a gene. As DNA, the CDR3 is TGTGCCAGCAGCTTAGACAGGGACAATGAGCAGTTCTTC. It yields the protein CASSLDRDNEQFF.

The gene calls are TRBV20-1 and TRBJ2-7; 11 positions agree with TRBD2. V shed 2 bases, J shed 0 bases, and the junction held 3 bases outside the gene matches. Per germline, CDR1 DFQATT and CDR2 SNEGSKA (reference sequence). The CDR3 has 15 amino acids. The CDR3: CSARNLAGGSYEQYF. CDR3 DNA sequence: TGCAGTGCTAGAAATCTAGCGGGAGGCTCCTACGAGCAGTACTTC.

This clonotype was detected only a few times. The V call is TRBV28, the J call TRBJ2-2; D not resolved. The CDR3 totals 15 residues. Trimming took off 3 bases at V and 5 bases at J, with 13 bases between the two ends. Germline loops: CDR1 MDHEN, CDR2 SYDVKM. CDR3 sequence (DNA): TGTGCCAGCAGTTTTAGGGTCCTCAGGACCGGGGAGCTGTTTTTT. This codes for CASSFRVLRTGELFF.

The V gene is TRBV5-5, the J gene TRBJ2-5; TRBD1 agrees at 8 bases. The CDR3 sequence is 14 residues long. V dropped 5 bases and J dropped 3; count of bases not matched to a gene: 6. From germline, CDR1 is SGHKS and CDR2 YYEKEE (reference sequence). Here the CDR3 reads CASSSPDREETQYF. In DNA, the CDR3 is TGTGCCAGCAGTTCACCGGACAGGGAAGAGACCCAGTACTTC.

This clonotype was seen ten or more times. The V and J genes are TRBV7-2 and TRBJ2-5; the D is unclear. This CDR3 is 12 amino acids long. The germline CDR1 and CDR2 sequences are SGHTA and FQGNSA. Trimming cost V 5 bases and J 2 bases, with 6 bases left between them. The CDR3 loop reads CASSDGQETQYF. The DNA of the CDR3 is TGTGCCAGCAGCGACGGTCAAGAGACCCAGTACTTC.

This clonotype was observed a handful of times. The rearrangement uses TRBV24-1 and TRBJ2-3; 7 nucleotides match TRBD2. Looked up from germline, CDR1 is KGHDR and CDR2 is SFDVKD. The CDR3 has 13 amino acids. Trimming removed 3 bases from V and 9 bases from J; junction bases left unmatched: 5. CDR3 in amino acids: CATSDPTSITQYF. The CDR3 DNA sequence: TGTGCCACCAGTGATCCGACTAGCATCACGCAGTATTTT.

This clonotype was detected only a few times. This chain uses TRBV4-3 with TRBJ2-7, with D perhaps TRBD1 (6 bases). Per germline, CDR1 LGHNA and CDR2 YSLEER. The CDR3 has 16 amino acids. Trimming left V 0 bases short and J 4 bases short, with 16 bases between. The DNA for the CDR3 is TGCGCCAGCAGCCAAGATTGGGCAGGGGAATCGTACGAGCAGTACTTC. It yields the protein CASSQDWAGESYEQYF.

This clonotype was detected a few times. CDR3 bases: TGTGCCAGCGGCGGGACGGACAGCAATCAGCCCCAGCATTTT. Translated, it gives CASGGTDSNQPQHF. The chain links TRBV27 to TRBJ1-5; a possible D gene is TRBD1 (5 bases). V was clipped by 8 bases and J by 1 base, with 12 bases between them. This CDR3 contains 14 residues. Germline V lookup: CDR1 MNHEY, CDR2 SMNVEV (reference sequence).

This chain uses TRBV2 with TRBJ2-5; weak D call: TRBD2 (5 bases). V was pared by 5 bases and J by 2 bases, with 18 bases between. The CDR3 spans 16 residues. Germline values: CDR1 SNHLY, CDR2 FYNNEI. The CDR3 here is CASSHPPDYYQETQYF. The CDR3 nucleotides read TGTGCCAGCAGTCATCCACCAGACTACTATCAAGAGACCCAGTACTTC.